This T cell receptor (beta chain) is from a study of CD8 T cells in Susac syndrome (dated by TCRdb to between 2018 and 2021). About the study as a whole: Whether CD8+ T cell activation and differentiation in Susac syndrome was antigen driven was tested using repertoire sequencing. Clonality of the CD8+ T cell repertoire was compared between eleven to twelve healthy donors, approximately 14 Susac syndrome patients and 15 multiple sclerosis patients. Overall results and qualifications from the work: The TCR sequencing and HLA analysis was acknowledged to have included a relatively small number of individuals.

RNA was extracted with the RNeasy kit and about 0.5 to 1 ug was reverse transcribed using random hexamers. The immunoSEQ multiplex PCR assay, which covers 54 Vbeta and 13 Jbeta segments, was used to amplify TCR beta CDR3 regions. Bias from PCR amplification was corrected by using a synthetic template baseline for primer optimization and for computational correction. Turning to the authors' computational methods: Reads were annotated to V, D and J genes according to IMGT and were analyzed with immunoSEQ Analyzer, with only productive sequences retained. To calculate clonality, Shannon entropy was normalized by log2 of the number of productive unique sequences and then subtracted from one. Public and private clones were assessed among the 100 most prevalent clones of each patient and control. A clone was defined as Susac-specific if it was absent from the healthy and MS cohorts, from about 1,100 published viral clones and from other ImmuneACCESS disease sequences. TCRdb itself trimmed the public reads at Q25 with fastp, ran MiXCR and retained productive beta chains. Each record represents a unique CDR3 protein, reported with the most common genes and DNA among its rows. These V and J calls originate from TCRdb's pipeline instead of the authors' own analysis. This sample comprises approximately 110,000 distinct CDR3 sequences, more than 85% of them detected only once. Approximately 0.31% of the sample is taken by the ten largest.

At the junction V is shortened by 3 bases and J by 6 bases; bases outside the gene matches: 6. The cysteine opens and the phenylalanine closes a CDR3 of 15 amino acids. Of all the DNA, just the CDR3 is kept, 45 bases in frame from base 1. CDR1 and CDR2, looked up from the germline V gene (reference sequence), are PRHDT and FYEKMQ. About this clonotype: Its antigen specificity is not known. Base qualities are not recorded, but no much larger clone differs from it by a single base.

High-throughput TCR beta sequencing profiled peripheral blood CD8+ and CD4+ T cells from healthy donors, Susac syndrome patients and multiple sclerosis patients. The multiple sclerosis controls were treatment-naive patients whose relapsing-remitting disease, either stable or active, fulfilled the revised McDonald criteria. CD8+ TEMRA cells were enriched by FACS, while bulk CD8+ and CD4+ T cells were purified by magnetic negative isolation. Blood was drawn into EDTA tubes, processed within 24 hours, and PBMCs were isolated by density gradient centrifugation. PBMCs destined for TCR sequencing were cryopreserved in liquid nitrogen and later thawed in a 37 °C water bath. Purity of sorted or isolated CD4+, CD8+ and CD8+ TEMRA cells was at least 90%.

The sequencing input was CD8+ T cells from PBMCs. In this chain, TRBV13 is recombined with TRBJ2-1; 9 junctional bases match TRBD2. This receptor was identified in a human donor with multiple sclerosis. The CDR3 loop reads CASSLRGGPINEQFF. The nucleotides read TGTGCCAGCAGCTTGCGGGGGGGCCCGATCAATGAGCAGTTCTTC. With the rest looked up from the reference TRBV13 and TRBJ2-1 genes rather than sequenced, the full variable domain is AAGVIQSPRHLIKEKRETATLKCYPIPRHDTVYWYQQGPGQDPQFLISFYEKMQSDKGSIPDRFSAQQFSDYHSELNMSSLELGDSALYFCASSLRGGPINEQFFGPGTRLTVL.